The rows below give T cell receptor beta chains drawn from one sample of a study of human T cells and chemical hapten exposure. TCRdb passed the RACE reads through MiXCR, listing each CDR3 protein once. Here the sample spans over 85,000 distinct CDR3 sequences, under 15% being singletons. Specimen: whole blood, collected in connection with sensitization to the hapten diphenylcyclopropenone (DPC). The receptors originated from a woman aged 40-49 years with alopecia areata. Some clones in this sample may be carry-over from other donors' samples. The CDR3 runs from the conserved cysteine through the conserved F or W. Fields, in order: V gene, J gene, D gene, clone size, CDR3 DNA, CDR3 protein. D genes are given only for firm matches. Clone sizes are given selectively: once, few, many, or a class where the clone is expanded.

v_call: TRBV15
j_call: TRBJ2-7
d_call: TRBD1
clone_size: NA
cdr3_nt: TGTGCCACCAGTAGGGACAGTGCCTACGAGCAGTACTTC
cdr3_aa: CATSRDSAYEQYF

v_call: TRBV10-3
j_call: TRBJ2-3
d_call: NA
clone_size: few
cdr3_nt: TGTGCCACGAAACACCCGACAGGATCGACAGATACGCAGTATTTT
cdr3_aa: CATKHPTGSTDTQYF

v_call: TRBV20-1
j_call: TRBJ2-5
d_call: TRBD1
clone_size: NA
cdr3_nt: TGCAGTGCTAGAGAGGGACAGAAAGAGACCCAGTACTTC
cdr3_aa: CSAREGQKETQYF

v_call: TRBV21-1
j_call: TRBJ2-1
d_call: NA
clone_size: few
cdr3_nt: TGTGCCAGCAAATCTTACAATGAGCAGTTCTTC
cdr3_aa: CASKSYNEQFF

v_call: TRBV7-2
j_call: TRBJ2-3
d_call: NA
clone_size: many
cdr3_nt: TGTGCCAGCAGCTTAGCCCTACGAAATACGCAGTATTTT
cdr3_aa: CASSLALRNTQYF

v_call: TRBV6-6
j_call: TRBJ2-5
d_call: NA
clone_size: NA
cdr3_nt: TGTGCCAGCGGGCGAGGAGGGTTCGGCCTAGAGACCCAGTACTTC
cdr3_aa: CASGRGGFGLETQYF

v_call: TRBV4-3
j_call: TRBJ2-7
d_call: NA
clone_size: NA
cdr3_nt: TGCGCCAGCAGCCGCGGGTCCACCGACTACGAGCAGTACTTC
cdr3_aa: CASSRGSTDYEQYF

v_call: TRBV19
j_call: TRBJ2-5
d_call: TRBD2
clone_size: few
cdr3_nt: TGTGCCAGCAGGGAGGGCCTGAATCAAGAGACCCAGTACTTC
cdr3_aa: CASREGLNQETQYF

v_call: TRBV4-2
j_call: TRBJ2-1
d_call: NA
clone_size: medium-sized
cdr3_nt: TGTGCCAGCAGCCAAGATGCTCTGGGCGGTGAGCAGTTCTTC
cdr3_aa: CASSQDALGGEQFF

v_call: TRBV20-1
j_call: TRBJ2-1
d_call: TRBD2
clone_size: few
cdr3_nt: TGCAGTGGACTAGCGGGAATAGGTGAGCAGTTCTTC
cdr3_aa: CSGLAGIGEQFF

v_call: TRBV6-2/TRBV6-3
j_call: TRBJ2-1
d_call: NA
clone_size: many
cdr3_nt: TGTGCCAGCATCGGAGCGGCTAACAATGAGCAGTTCTTC
cdr3_aa: CASIGAANNEQFF

v_call: TRBV15
j_call: TRBJ2-5
d_call: TRBD2
clone_size: NA
cdr3_nt: TGTGCCACCCGCGACGGTTTAATCAGCGGGAGTCAAGAGACCCAGTACTTC
cdr3_aa: CATRDGLISGSQETQYF

v_call: TRBV12-3/TRBV12-4
j_call: TRBJ1-1
d_call: NA
clone_size: NA
cdr3_nt: TGTGCCAGCAGTAATTCTCCGACAGGCCACACTGAAGCTTTCTTT
cdr3_aa: CASSNSPTGHTEAFF

v_call: TRBV21-1
j_call: TRBJ2-7
d_call: NA
clone_size: NA
cdr3_nt: TGTGCCAGCAGCCCCTGGGACCTGTACTTC
cdr3_aa: CASSPWDLYF

v_call: TRBV6-1
j_call: TRBJ2-3
d_call: TRBD2
clone_size: many
cdr3_nt: TGTGCCAGCAGTGAAGTAGTAGCGGGGTACACAGATACGCAGTATTTT
cdr3_aa: CASSEVVAGYTDTQYF

v_call: TRBV20-1
j_call: TRBJ2-7
d_call: NA
clone_size: many
cdr3_nt: TGCAGTGCCAGGAGGGGATTAAGCTCCTACGAGCAGTACTTC
cdr3_aa: CSARRGLSSYEQYF

v_call: TRBV4-2
j_call: TRBJ2-3
d_call: NA
clone_size: NA
cdr3_nt: TGTGCCAGCAGCCAGGTTCCGGGATCCCGCACAGATACGCAGTATTTT
cdr3_aa: CASSQVPGSRTDTQYF

v_call: TRBV20-1
j_call: TRBJ2-5
d_call: NA
clone_size: many
cdr3_nt: TGCAGTGCTTTCCCGCCCCCAGCGGGGACCCAGTACTTC
cdr3_aa: CSAFPPPAGTQYF

v_call: TRBV10-3
j_call: TRBJ1-5
d_call: NA
clone_size: NA
cdr3_nt: TGTGCCATCAGTCGGGACCCCAATCAGCCCCAGCATTTT
cdr3_aa: CAISRDPNQPQHF

v_call: TRBV27
j_call: TRBJ2-2
d_call: NA
clone_size: NA
cdr3_nt: TGTGCCAGCAGGCCTCCAGTCGGGGAGCTGTTTTTT
cdr3_aa: CASRPPVGELFF

v_call: TRBV10-3
j_call: TRBJ2-2
d_call: TRBD2
clone_size: few
cdr3_nt: TGTGCCATCAGCGAGCGGGACCTCACCGGGGAGCTGTTTTTT
cdr3_aa: CAISERDLTGELFF

v_call: TRBV7-6
j_call: TRBJ2-2
d_call: NA
clone_size: few
cdr3_nt: TGTGCCAGCAGCTTAAACACGAACACCGGGGAGCTGTTTTTT
cdr3_aa: CASSLNTNTGELFF

v_call: TRBV7-2
j_call: TRBJ1-4
d_call: NA
clone_size: NA
cdr3_nt: TGTGCCAGCAGCTTAGAGGCAGGGACTAATGAAAAACTGTTTTTT
cdr3_aa: CASSLEAGTNEKLFF

v_call: TRBV4-3
j_call: TRBJ2-7
d_call: NA
clone_size: few
cdr3_nt: TGCGCCAGCAGCCAAGATATAGGACAAGCCTACGAGCAGTACTTC
cdr3_aa: CASSQDIGQAYEQYF

v_call: TRBV29-1
j_call: TRBJ1-4
d_call: NA
clone_size: few
cdr3_nt: TGCAGCGTCGGACTACGGACGGCAAATGAAAAACTGTTTTTT
cdr3_aa: CSVGLRTANEKLFF

v_call: TRBV28
j_call: TRBJ1-2
d_call: NA
clone_size: few
cdr3_nt: TGTGCCAGCAGGACGGACTATGGCTACACCTTC
cdr3_aa: CASRTDYGYTF

v_call: TRBV7-3
j_call: TRBJ2-1
d_call: TRBD2
clone_size: NA
cdr3_nt: TGTGCCAGCAGCCCCTTTCTAGCGGGTCCGAATGAGCAGTTCTTC
cdr3_aa: CASSPFLAGPNEQFF

v_call: TRBV3-1
j_call: TRBJ2-2
d_call: NA
clone_size: few
cdr3_nt: TGTGCCAGCAGCCAATCGGATCGAACCGGGGAGCTGTTTTTT
cdr3_aa: CASSQSDRTGELFF

v_call: TRBV29-1
j_call: TRBJ1-2
d_call: NA
clone_size: NA
cdr3_nt: TGCAGCGTTGGAGGACAGAGTTATGGCTACACCTTC
cdr3_aa: CSVGGQSYGYTF

v_call: TRBV3-1
j_call: TRBJ2-1
d_call: TRBD2
clone_size: NA
cdr3_nt: TGTGCCAGCAGCCAGGCTACTAGCGGGAGTAGGAAGTTCTTC
cdr3_aa: CASSQATSGSRKFF

v_call: TRBV2
j_call: TRBJ1-1
d_call: NA
clone_size: few
cdr3_nt: TGTGCCAGCAGTGAACGGGGAGGTAACACTGAAGCTTTCTTT
cdr3_aa: CASSERGGNTEAFF

v_call: TRBV6-2/TRBV6-3
j_call: TRBJ1-6
d_call: NA
clone_size: few
cdr3_nt: TGTGCCAGCAGTTACTCCAGAACTAATAATTCACCCCTCCACTTT
cdr3_aa: CASSYSRTNNSPLHF

v_call: TRBV28
j_call: TRBJ2-5
d_call: NA
clone_size: NA
cdr3_nt: TGTGCCAGCAGTTTACTAGGCAGGGATGGGGAGACCCAGTACTTC
cdr3_aa: CASSLLGRDGETQYF

v_call: TRBV28
j_call: TRBJ2-1
d_call: TRBD1
clone_size: few
cdr3_nt: TGTGCCAGCAGGTCCGGGACAGTGACGTTCTTC
cdr3_aa: CASRSGTVTFF

v_call: TRBV7-2
j_call: TRBJ2-1
d_call: NA
clone_size: NA
cdr3_nt: TGTGCCAGCAGCTTATTTAAGGGGAGCGGCTCCTACAATGAGCAGTTCTTC
cdr3_aa: CASSLFKGSGSYNEQFF

v_call: TRBV6-1
j_call: TRBJ1-4
d_call: NA
clone_size: few
cdr3_nt: TGTGCCAGCAGTCGTGCAACTAATGAAAAACTGTTTTTT
cdr3_aa: CASSRATNEKLFF

v_call: TRBV28
j_call: TRBJ2-2
d_call: TRBD2
clone_size: NA
cdr3_nt: TGTGCCAGCAGGCGGGGGACCGGGGAGCTGTTTTTT
cdr3_aa: CASRRGTGELFF

v_call: TRBV29-1
j_call: TRBJ2-7
d_call: TRBD1
clone_size: NA
cdr3_nt: TGCAGCGTCGTCTTCGGACAGGGGGGGTCCTACGAGCAGTACTTC
cdr3_aa: CSVVFGQGGSYEQYF

v_call: TRBV19
j_call: TRBJ2-1
d_call: TRBD2
clone_size: few
cdr3_nt: TGTGCCAGTAGTATAGATCTTGCGGGAGGCCCCTCCTACAATGAGCAGTTCTTC
cdr3_aa: CASSIDLAGGPSYNEQFF

v_call: TRBV28
j_call: TRBJ2-5
d_call: TRBD1
clone_size: NA
cdr3_nt: TGTGCCAGCAGTCCTAGGACAGGGGGCCGGGAGACCCAGTACTTC
cdr3_aa: CASSPRTGGRETQYF

v_call: TRBV30
j_call: TRBJ2-7
d_call: NA
clone_size: few
cdr3_nt: TGTGCCTGGAGTGACTCCGCCTGGGAGCAGTACTTC
cdr3_aa: CAWSDSAWEQYF

v_call: TRBV28
j_call: TRBJ1-1
d_call: NA
clone_size: NA
cdr3_nt: TGTGCCAGCAGTTCGGACGACAGCGCTGAAGCTTTCTTT
cdr3_aa: CASSSDDSAEAFF

v_call: TRBV28
j_call: TRBJ2-3
d_call: NA
clone_size: many
cdr3_nt: TGTGCCAGCGGAGTTAGCACAGATACGCAGTATTTT
cdr3_aa: CASGVSTDTQYF

v_call: TRBV11-2
j_call: TRBJ2-1
d_call: TRBD1
clone_size: many
cdr3_nt: TGTGCCAGCAGCCGGGACAGACTGAATGAGCAGTTCTTC
cdr3_aa: CASSRDRLNEQFF

v_call: TRBV29-1
j_call: TRBJ2-5
d_call: TRBD1
clone_size: few
cdr3_nt: TGCAGCATCTCCCGGGACAGCTACCAAGAGACCCAGTACTTC
cdr3_aa: CSISRDSYQETQYF

v_call: TRBV7-2
j_call: TRBJ1-4
d_call: TRBD1
clone_size: NA
cdr3_nt: TGTGCCAGCAGCATAGGGGGACAGTCCAATGAAAAACTGTTTTTT
cdr3_aa: CASSIGGQSNEKLFF

v_call: TRBV24-1
j_call: TRBJ2-3
d_call: TRBD1
clone_size: few
cdr3_nt: TGTGCCACCAGTGATTCTCCGGGACAGGGGAGGTTAGATACGCAGTATTTT
cdr3_aa: CATSDSPGQGRLDTQYF

v_call: TRBV7-2
j_call: TRBJ1-4
d_call: NA
clone_size: few
cdr3_nt: TGTGCCAGCAGCTTAGGGACCCGGGGTAGGAGTGAAAAACTGTTTTTT
cdr3_aa: CASSLGTRGRSEKLFF